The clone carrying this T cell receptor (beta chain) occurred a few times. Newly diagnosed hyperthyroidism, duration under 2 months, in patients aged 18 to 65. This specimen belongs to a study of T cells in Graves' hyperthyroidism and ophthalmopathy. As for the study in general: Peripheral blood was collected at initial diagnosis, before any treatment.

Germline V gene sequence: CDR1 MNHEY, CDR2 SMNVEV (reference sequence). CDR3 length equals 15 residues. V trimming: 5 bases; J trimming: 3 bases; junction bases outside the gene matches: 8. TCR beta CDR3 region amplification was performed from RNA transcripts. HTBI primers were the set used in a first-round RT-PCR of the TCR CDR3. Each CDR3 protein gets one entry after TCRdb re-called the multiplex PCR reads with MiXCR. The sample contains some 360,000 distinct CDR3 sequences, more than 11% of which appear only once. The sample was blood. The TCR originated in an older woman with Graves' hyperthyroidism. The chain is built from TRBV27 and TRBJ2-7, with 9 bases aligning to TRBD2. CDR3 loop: CASSLTGGRVYEQYF. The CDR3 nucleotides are TGTGCCAGCAGTCTTACAGGCGGGAGGGTCTACGAGCAGTACTTC.